These 12 T cell receptor beta chains originate from one sample sequenced in a study of post-analysis software for immune sequencing data. Broader study findings: Patients had higher frequencies than controls of roughly five TRBV segments, including TRBV5-6, TRBV5-1 and TRBV20-1.

Researchers reported that TCR beta cDNA libraries carried unique molecular identifiers. MiXCR, applied by TCRdb to the PCR reads, yields one record per CDR3 protein. The profile covers roughly 430,000 distinct CDR3 sequences, with about 40% appearing a single time and roughly 8.2% taken by the ten largest. These TCRs are of unknown antigen specificity. Sample: blood. The receptor source for this set is a girl aged 2 to 10 with multiple sclerosis.

The rearrangement links TRBV28 to TRBJ2-4; possibly TRBD1 or TRBD2 for D (6 bases each). The CDR3 spans 14 residues. V was cut by 6 bases and J by 1 base, with 10 bases left in between. CDR1 is MDHEN and CDR2 is SYDVKM in the germline V gene. CDR3 protein: CASRGGGAKNIQYF. Written as DNA, the CDR3 is TGTGCCAGCAGGGGGGGCGGGGCCAAAAACATTCAGTACTTC.

This clonotype was detected only a few times. The gene calls are TRBV12-3 or TRBV12-4 and TRBJ2-6; D is perhaps TRBD2 (5 bases). This CDR3 contains 18 residues. V lost 0 bases, J lost 0 bases, and 12 bases lay in between. For the CDR3, the DNA is TGTGCCAGCAGTTTAGCGAGCGGCCCCTACTCTGGGGCCAACGTCCTGACTTTC. Amino acid sequence: CASSLASGPYSGANVLTF.

The chain links TRBV18 to TRBJ2-3; D remains unclear. The CDR3 is 14 residues long. The V end was cut by 3 bases, the J end by 14 bases, with 21 bases between. The germline gives CDR1 KGHSH, CDR2 LQKENI. DNA for the CDR3: TGTGCCAGCTCACCCCTCCCAGACCCCAAAGATCCGTATTTT. Residues: CASSPLPDPKDPYF.

This clonotype has just one count. CDR3 coding DNA: TGCGCCAGCAGCTTGGGAGGCGGGACGACCTGGGGCGAGCAGTACTTC. This gives the protein CASSLGGGTTWGEQYF. This rearrangement joins TRBV5-1 to TRBJ2-1; maybe TRBD2 (6 bases). The J call may be incorrect, as the DNA end agrees better with TRBJ2-7. The CDR3 is made up of 16 amino acids. Germline V gives CDR1 SGHRS, CDR2 YFSETQ.

The chain recombines TRBV4-3 with TRBJ2-4; D is uncertain. TRBJ2-7 matches the DNA end more closely, so the J call is doubtful. This CDR3 comprises 15 residues. Germline lookup yields CDR1 LGHNA and CDR2 YSLEER. The CDR3, as DNA: TGCGCCAGCAGCCAAGACCGGTTTGGTTGGAACGAGCAGTACTTC. Amino acids: CASSQDRFGWNEQYF.

This rearrangement joins TRBV5-1 to TRBJ2-1, with 9 bases identical to TRBD2. Germline values: CDR1 SGHRS, CDR2 YFSETQ. After removal of 3 bases from V and 2 bases from J, the junction contained 6 bases not matched to a gene. The CDR3 loop spans 16 amino acids. Here the CDR3 reads CASSSLAGFTYNEQFF. CDR3 DNA sequence: TGCGCCAGCAGCTCCCTAGCGGGATTTACCTACAATGAGCAGTTCTTC.

J is TRBJ2-3 and V is TRBV29-1; D remains ambiguous. The CDR3 runs to 12 residues. Germline CDR1 reads SQVTM; CDR2 reads ANQGSEA. The ends were cut back, 6 bases at V and 6 bases at J, with 13 bases in the middle. CDR3 nucleotide sequence: TGCAGCGTCGCCCCTCCGGGTGATACGCAGTATTTT. It codes for CSVAPPGDTQYF.

The CDR3 DNA reads as TGTGCCAGCAGCACTGACCCCTGGCGTAGCACAGATACGCAGTATTTT. It is translated as CASSTDPWRSTDTQYF. This chain links TRBV28 with TRBJ2-3, with D unclear. The CDR3 loop spans 16 amino acids. Trimming left V 6 bases short and J 0 bases short, with 16 bases between. The V gene's germline CDR1 is MDHEN and CDR2 SYDVKM.

The chain has TRBV27 and TRBJ1-4, with 9 bases aligning to TRBD1. The CDR3 has 15 amino acids. Germline V gives CDR1 MNHEY, CDR2 SMNVEV (reference sequence). The ends lost 10 bases at V and 7 bases at J; junction bases unmatched: 13. CDR3: CATTITGGIGEKLFF. CDR3 DNA: TGTGCCACCACTATTACAGGGGGCATCGGTGAAAAACTGTTTTTT.

The chain is built from TRBV2 and TRBJ2-7, with D perhaps matching TRBD1 or TRBD2 (6 bases each). Germline assignment: CDR1 SNHLY and CDR2 FYNNEI. The CDR3 length is 12 residues. Trimming pared 7 bases from V and 7 bases from J, leaving 14 bases between. The CDR3 spells CASNGGRWEQYF. DNA of the CDR3: TGTGCCAGCAATGGGGGGCGATGGGAGCAGTACTTC.

This clonotype is a singleton in its sample. This chain joins TRBV20-1 and TRBJ1-5; D is uncertain. V was cut by 8 bases and J by 3 bases, with 17 bases left in between. The CDR3 runs to 14 residues. CDR1 and CDR2 from the germline V gene are DFQATT and SNEGSKA (reference sequence). The CDR3 DNA reads as TGCAGTACGGGGAGCGTTTTCAACAATCAGCCCCAGCATTTT. Its translation is CSTGSVFNNQPQHF.

This clonotype was observed a few times. The chain recombines TRBV5-5 with TRBJ2-7, with TRBD1 matching 7 bases. Looked up from germline, CDR1 is SGHKS and CDR2 is YYEKEE (reference sequence). The CDR3 contains 14 residues. Losses at the gene ends were 2 bases for V and 3 bases for J; bases not matched to a gene: 5. CDR3 coding DNA: TGTGCCAGCAGCTTACCCGGGACAGTCTACGAGCAGTACTTC. Residues: CASSLPGTVYEQYF.